The present T cell receptor beta chain was sequenced within a study of CD8+ T cells in alopecia areata. Study-wide results and caveats: The study found higher clonality in lesional than normal scalp, especially in alopecia totalis/universalis.

Comment on this clone: Its target is unknown.

Extraction and reverse transcription of RNA yielded cDNA as the sequencing template. The repertoire was sequenced with immunoSEQ multiplex PCR; TCRdb's copy has only in-frame clones and lacks some. Of about 99,000 clones detected, about 60% appear once; the ten largest clones hold 8% to 10%. CDR1 is MGHRA, CDR2 YSYEKL, per germline. V was cut by 1 base and J by 0 bases, with 11 bases left in between. CDR3 length equals 16 residues. The clonotype was recovered from a human donor in good health. V gene TRBV4-1 combines with J gene TRBJ2-3; D may be TRBD1 (6 bases). The material sequenced was CD4+ T cells sorted from blood. The CDR3 DNA reads TGCGCCAGCAGCCAAGTCGGTACAGGGAGCACAGATACGCAGTATTTT. This codes for CASSQVGTGSTDTQYF.